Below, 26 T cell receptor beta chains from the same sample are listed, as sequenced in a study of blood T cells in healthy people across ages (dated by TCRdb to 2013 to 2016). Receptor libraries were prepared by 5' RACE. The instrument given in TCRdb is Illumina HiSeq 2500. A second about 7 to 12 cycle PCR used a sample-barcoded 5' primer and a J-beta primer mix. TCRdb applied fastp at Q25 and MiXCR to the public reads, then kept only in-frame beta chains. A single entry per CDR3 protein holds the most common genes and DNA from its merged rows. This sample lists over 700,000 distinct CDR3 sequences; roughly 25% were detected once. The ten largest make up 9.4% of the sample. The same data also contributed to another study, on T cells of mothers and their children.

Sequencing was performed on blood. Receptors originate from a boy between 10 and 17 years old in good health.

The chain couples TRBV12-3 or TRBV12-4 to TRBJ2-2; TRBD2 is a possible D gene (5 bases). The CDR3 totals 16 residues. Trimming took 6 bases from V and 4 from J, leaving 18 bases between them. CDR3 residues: CASSPLRALTTGELFF. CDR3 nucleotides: TGTGCCAGCAGCCCGCTGAGGGCACTTACCACCGGGGAGCTGTTTTTT.

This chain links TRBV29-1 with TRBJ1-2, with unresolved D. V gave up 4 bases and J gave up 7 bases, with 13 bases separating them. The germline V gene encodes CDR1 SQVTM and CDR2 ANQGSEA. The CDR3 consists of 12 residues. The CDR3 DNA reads TGCAGCGTTGCGTCGGGGTCCGCTGGCTACACCTTC. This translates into CSVASGSAGYTF. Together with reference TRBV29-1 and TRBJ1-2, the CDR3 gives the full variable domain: SAVISQKPSRDICQRGTSLTIQCQVDSQVTMMFWYRQQPGQSLTLIATANQGSEATYESGFVIDKFPISRPNLTFSTLTVSNMSPEDSSIYLCSVASGSAGYTFGSGTRLTVV.

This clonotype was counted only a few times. In DNA form, the CDR3 reads TGCAGCGTTGCGAGCGGCCTCTATGGCTACACCTTC. Translated: CSVASGLYGYTF. This sequence joins TRBV29-1 and TRBJ1-2, with D uncertain. This CDR3 has 12 residues. The V and J ends lost 4 bases and 4 bases respectively, with 10 bases between them. CDR1 is SQVTM and CDR2 is ANQGSEA in the germline V gene.

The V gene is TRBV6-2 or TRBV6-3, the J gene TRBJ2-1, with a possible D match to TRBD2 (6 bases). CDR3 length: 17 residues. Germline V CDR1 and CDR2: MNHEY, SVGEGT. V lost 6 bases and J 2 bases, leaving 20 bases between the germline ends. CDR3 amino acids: CASRLFQGLHTYNEQFF. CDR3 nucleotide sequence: TGTGCCAGCAGACTCTTCCAAGGACTACATACCTACAATGAGCAGTTCTTC.

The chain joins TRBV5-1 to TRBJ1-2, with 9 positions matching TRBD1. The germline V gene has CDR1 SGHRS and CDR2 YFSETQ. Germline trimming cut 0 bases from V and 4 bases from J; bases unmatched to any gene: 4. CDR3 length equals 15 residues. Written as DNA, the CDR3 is TGCGCCAGCAGCTTGGAGGGGACAGGGAGCTATGGCTACACCTTC. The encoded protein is CASSLEGTGSYGYTF.

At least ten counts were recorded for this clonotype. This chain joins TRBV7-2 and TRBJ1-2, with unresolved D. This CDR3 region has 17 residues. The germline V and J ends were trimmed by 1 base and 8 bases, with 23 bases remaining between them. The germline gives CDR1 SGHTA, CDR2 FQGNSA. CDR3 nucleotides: TGTGCCAGCAGCTTAGAATTTGGCGCCTCCTCGATGGGCGGCTACACCTTC. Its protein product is CASSLEFGASSMGGYTF.

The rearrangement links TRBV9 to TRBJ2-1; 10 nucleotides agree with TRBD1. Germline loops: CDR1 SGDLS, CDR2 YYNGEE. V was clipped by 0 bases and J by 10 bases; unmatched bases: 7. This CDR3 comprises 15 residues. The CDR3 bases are TGTGCCAGCAGCGTAGTGCAGACAGGGGGCGTGGAGCAGTTCTTC. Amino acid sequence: CASSVVQTGGVEQFF.

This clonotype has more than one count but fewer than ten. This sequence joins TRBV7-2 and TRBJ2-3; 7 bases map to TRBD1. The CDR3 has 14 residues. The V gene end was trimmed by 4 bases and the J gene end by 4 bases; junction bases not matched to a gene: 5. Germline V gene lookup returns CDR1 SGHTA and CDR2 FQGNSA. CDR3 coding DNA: TGTGCCAGCAGCTCCCCGGGACAGTCAGATACGCAGTATTTT. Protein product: CASSSPGQSDTQYF.

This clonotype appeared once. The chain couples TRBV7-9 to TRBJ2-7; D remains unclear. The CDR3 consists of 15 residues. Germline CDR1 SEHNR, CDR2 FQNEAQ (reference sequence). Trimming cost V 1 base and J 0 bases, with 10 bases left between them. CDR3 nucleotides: TGTGCCAGCAGCTTAGACGATCCAGTCTCCTACGAGCAGTACTTC. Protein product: CASSLDDPVSYEQYF.

CDR3 region: CASSFDFAHNEQFF. Here the CDR3 DNA reads TGTGCCAGCAGCTTTGACTTCGCACACAATGAGCAGTTCTTC. V usage is TRBV7-9 and J usage is TRBJ2-1; D gene uncertain. The CDR3 spans 14 residues. Trimming took off 3 bases at V and 5 bases at J, with 11 bases between the two ends. CDR1 and CDR2 from the germline V gene are SEHNR and FQNEAQ (reference sequence).

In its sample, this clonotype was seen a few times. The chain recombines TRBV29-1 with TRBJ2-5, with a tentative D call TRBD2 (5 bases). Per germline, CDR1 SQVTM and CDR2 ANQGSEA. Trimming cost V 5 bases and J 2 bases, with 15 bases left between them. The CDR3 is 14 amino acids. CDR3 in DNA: TGCAGCGTTTTTAGGTGGGAGCGGCAAGAGACCCAGTACTTC. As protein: CSVFRWERQETQYF.

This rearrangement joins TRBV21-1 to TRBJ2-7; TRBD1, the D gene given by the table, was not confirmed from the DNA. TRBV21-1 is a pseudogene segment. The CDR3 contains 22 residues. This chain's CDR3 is CASSYNHLGSQYPTGLRYEQYF. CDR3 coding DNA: TGTGCCAGCAGCTATAATCACTTGGGGTCTCAATACCCCACAGGTTTGCGCTACGAGCAGTACTTC.

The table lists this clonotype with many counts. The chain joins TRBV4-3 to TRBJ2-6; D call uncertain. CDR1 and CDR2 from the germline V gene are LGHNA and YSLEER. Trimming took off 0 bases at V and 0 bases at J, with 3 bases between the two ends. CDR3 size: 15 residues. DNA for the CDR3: TGCGCCAGCAGCCAAGACCGCTCTGGGGCCAACGTCCTGACTTTC. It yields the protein CASSQDRSGANVLTF.

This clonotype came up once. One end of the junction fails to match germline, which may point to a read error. The CDR3 loop reads CAGSQDLNPTPDTQSF. The CDR3 region has the DNA TGCGCCGGCAGCCAAGATCTAAACCCGACCCCAGATACGCAGTCTTTT. The rearrangement uses TRBV4-3 and TRBJ2-3; D is unresolved. The CDR3 runs 16 residues. The V gene's germline CDR1 is LGHNA and CDR2 YSLEER.

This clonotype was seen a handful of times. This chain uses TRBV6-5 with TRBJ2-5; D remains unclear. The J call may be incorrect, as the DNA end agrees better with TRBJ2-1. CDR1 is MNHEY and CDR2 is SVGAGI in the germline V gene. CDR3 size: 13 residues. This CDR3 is CASSYSKFGEQFF. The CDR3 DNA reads TGTGCCAGCAGTTACTCGAAGTTCGGTGAGCAGTTCTTC.

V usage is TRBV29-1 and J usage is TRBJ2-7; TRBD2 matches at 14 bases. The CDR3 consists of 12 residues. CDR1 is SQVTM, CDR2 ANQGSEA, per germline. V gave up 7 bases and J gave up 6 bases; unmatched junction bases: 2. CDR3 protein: CSGGLAGGEQYF. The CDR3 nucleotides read TGCAGCGGAGGACTAGCGGGAGGCGAGCAGTACTTC.

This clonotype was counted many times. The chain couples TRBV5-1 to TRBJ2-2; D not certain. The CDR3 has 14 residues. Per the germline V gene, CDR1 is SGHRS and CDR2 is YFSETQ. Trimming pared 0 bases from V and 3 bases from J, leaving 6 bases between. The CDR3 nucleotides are TGCGCCAGCAGCTTGGGCACAGACACCGGGGAGCTGTTTTTT. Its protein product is CASSLGTDTGELFF.

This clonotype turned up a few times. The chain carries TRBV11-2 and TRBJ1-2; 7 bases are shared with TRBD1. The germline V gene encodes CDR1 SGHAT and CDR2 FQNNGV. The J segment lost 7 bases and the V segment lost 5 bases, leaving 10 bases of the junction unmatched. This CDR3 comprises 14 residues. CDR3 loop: CASSETGVIGGYTF. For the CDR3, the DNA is TGTGCCAGCAGCGAAACAGGGGTTATAGGTGGCTACACCTTC. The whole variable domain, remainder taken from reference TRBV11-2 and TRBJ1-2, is EAGVAQSPRYKIIEKRQSVAFWCNPISGHATLYWYQQILGQGPKLLIQFQNNGVVDDSQLPKDRFSAERLKGVDSTLKIQPAKLEDSAVYLCASSETGVIGGYTFGSGTRLTVV.

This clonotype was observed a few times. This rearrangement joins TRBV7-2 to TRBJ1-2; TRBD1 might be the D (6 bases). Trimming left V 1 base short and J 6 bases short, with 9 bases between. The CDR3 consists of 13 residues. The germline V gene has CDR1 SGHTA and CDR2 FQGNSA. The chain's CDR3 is CASSLVQGDGYTF. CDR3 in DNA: TGTGCCAGCAGCTTAGTACAGGGTGATGGCTACACCTTC.

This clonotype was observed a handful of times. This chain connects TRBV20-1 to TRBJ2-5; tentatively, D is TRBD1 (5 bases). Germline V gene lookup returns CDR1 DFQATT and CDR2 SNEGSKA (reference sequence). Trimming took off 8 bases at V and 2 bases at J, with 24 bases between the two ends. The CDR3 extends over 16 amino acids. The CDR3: CSPRYLRAQAQETQYF. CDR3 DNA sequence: TGCAGTCCCAGATATCTCAGGGCCCAAGCTCAAGAGACCCAGTACTTC.

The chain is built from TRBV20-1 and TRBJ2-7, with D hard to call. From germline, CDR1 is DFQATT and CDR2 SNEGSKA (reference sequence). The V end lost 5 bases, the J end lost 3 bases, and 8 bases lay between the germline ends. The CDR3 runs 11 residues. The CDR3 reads CSAGYLYEQYF. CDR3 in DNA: TGCAGTGCTGGCTACCTCTACGAGCAGTACTTC.

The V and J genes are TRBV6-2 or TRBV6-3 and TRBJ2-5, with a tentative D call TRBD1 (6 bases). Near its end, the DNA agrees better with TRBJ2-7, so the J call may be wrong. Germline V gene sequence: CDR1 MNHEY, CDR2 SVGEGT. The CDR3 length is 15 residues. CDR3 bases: TGTGCCAGCAGTATCAACCCGGGACACCTCTACGAGCAGTACTTC. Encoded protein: CASSINPGHLYEQYF.

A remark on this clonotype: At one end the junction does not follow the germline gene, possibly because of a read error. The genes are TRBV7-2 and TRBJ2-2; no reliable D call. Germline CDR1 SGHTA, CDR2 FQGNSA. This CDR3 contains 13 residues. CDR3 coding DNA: TGTGTCAGCAGCTTAGGTAGCACCGGGGAGCTGTTTTTT. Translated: CVSSLGSTGELFF.

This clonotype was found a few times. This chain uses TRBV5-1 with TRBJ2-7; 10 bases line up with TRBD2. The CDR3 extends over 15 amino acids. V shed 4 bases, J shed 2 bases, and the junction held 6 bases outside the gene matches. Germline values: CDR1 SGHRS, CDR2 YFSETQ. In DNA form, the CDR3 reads TGCGCCAGCAGCCGGGGACTAGCGCTCACCTACGAGCAGTACTTC. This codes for CASSRGLALTYEQYF. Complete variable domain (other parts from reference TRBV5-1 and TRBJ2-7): KAGVTQTPRYLIKTRGQQVTLSCSPISGHRSVSWYQQTPGQGLQFLFEYFSETQRNKGNFPGRFSGRQFSNSRSEMNVSTLELGDSALYLCASSRGLALTYEQYFGPGTRLTVT.

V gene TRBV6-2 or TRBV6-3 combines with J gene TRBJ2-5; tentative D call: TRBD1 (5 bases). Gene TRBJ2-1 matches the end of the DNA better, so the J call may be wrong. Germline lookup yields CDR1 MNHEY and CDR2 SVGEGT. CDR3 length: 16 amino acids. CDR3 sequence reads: CASSYWGSVPSNEQFF. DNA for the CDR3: TGTGCCAGCAGTTATTGGGGCAGCGTGCCTTCTAATGAGCAGTTCTTC.

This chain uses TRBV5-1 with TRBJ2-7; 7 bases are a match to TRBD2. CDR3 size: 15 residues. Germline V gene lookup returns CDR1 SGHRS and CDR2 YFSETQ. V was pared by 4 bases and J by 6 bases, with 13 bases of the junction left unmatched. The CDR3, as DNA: TGCGCCAGCAGCAAAAATGCGGGGGTACAAGGCGAGCAGTACTTC. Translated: CASSKNAGVQGEQYF. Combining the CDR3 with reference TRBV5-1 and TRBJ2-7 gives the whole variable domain KAGVTQTPRYLIKTRGQQVTLSCSPISGHRSVSWYQQTPGQGLQFLFEYFSETQRNKGNFPGRFSGRQFSNSRSEMNVSTLELGDSALYLCASSKNAGVQGEQYFGPGTRLTVT.